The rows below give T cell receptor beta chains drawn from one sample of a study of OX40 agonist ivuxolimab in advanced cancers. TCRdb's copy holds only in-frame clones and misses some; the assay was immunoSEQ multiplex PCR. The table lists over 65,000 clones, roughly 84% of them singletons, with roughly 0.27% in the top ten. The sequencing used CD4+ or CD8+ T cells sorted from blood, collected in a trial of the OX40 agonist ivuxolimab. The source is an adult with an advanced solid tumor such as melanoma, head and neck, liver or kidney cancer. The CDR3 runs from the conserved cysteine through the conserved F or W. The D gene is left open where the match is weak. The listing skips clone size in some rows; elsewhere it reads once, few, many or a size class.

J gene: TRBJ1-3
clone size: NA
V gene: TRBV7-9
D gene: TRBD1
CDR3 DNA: TGTGCCAGCAGCTTAGCGCGTCGGACAGGGACTGGAAACACCATATATTTT
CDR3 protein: CASSLARRTGTGNTIYF

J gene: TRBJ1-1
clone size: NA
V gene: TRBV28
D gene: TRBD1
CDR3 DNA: TGTGCCAGCAGTCCAGGGGGTGGAGACACTGAAGCTTTCTTT
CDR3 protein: CASSPGGGDTEAFF

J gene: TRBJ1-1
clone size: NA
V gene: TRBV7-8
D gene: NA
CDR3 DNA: TGTGCCAGCAGCTTAGCTGAAAAGAGAGAAGCTTTCTTT
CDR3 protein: CASSLAEKREAFF

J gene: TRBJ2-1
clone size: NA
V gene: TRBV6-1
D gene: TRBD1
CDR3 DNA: TGTGCCAGCACCTTGGACAGGGGGGGCTACAATGAGCAGTTCTTC
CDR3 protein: CASTLDRGGYNEQFF

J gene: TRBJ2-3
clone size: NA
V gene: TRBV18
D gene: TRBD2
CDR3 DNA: TGTGCCAGCTCGCCGACTAGCGGGAGCCAAATAGATACGCAGTATTTT
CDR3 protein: CASSPTSGSQIDTQYF

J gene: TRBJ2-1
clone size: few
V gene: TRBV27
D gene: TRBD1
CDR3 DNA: TGTGCCAGCACCCCTGGGTCGGACAGGGAGTTCAATGAGCAGTTCTTC
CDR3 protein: CASTPGSDREFNEQFF

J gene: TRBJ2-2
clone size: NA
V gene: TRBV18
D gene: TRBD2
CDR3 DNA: TGTGCCAGCTCACTTACTAGCGGGAGTGGAAACGGGGAGCTGTTTTTT
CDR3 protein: CASSLTSGSGNGELFF

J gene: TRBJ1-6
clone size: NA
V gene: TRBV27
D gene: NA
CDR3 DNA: TGTGCCAGCAGTTTATCGGACTATTCACCCCTCCACTTT
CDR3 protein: CASSLSDYSPLHF

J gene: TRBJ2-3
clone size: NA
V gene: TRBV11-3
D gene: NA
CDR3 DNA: TGTGCCAGCAGCTTAGCGGGCACAGATACGCAGTATTTT
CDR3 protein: CASSLAGTDTQYF

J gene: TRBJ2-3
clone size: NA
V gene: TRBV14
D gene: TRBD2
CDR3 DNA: TGTGCCAGCGGACTAGCGGGTGCTAGCACAGATACGCAGTATTTT
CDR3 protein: CASGLAGASTDTQYF

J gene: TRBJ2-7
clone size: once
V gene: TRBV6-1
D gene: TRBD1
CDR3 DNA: TGTGCCAGCAGTGACCCGACAGGGGGCAGCGAGCAGTACTTC
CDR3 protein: CASSDPTGGSEQYF

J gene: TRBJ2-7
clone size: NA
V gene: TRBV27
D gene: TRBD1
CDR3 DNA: TGTGCCCGTGAAGTCCCGGGACAGGGAAATTCGGGGTCCTACGAGCAGTACTTC
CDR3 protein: CAREVPGQGNSGSYEQYF

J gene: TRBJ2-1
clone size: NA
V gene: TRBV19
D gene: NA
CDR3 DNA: TGTGCCAGCACTAGTGCGACACCGGGCTCCTACAATGAGCAGTTCTTC
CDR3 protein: CASTSATPGSYNEQFF

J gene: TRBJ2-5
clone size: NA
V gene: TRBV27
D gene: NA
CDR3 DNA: TGTGCCAGCAGTTTCCATAGGAAGTCCCAGTACTTC
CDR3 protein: CASSFHRKSQYF

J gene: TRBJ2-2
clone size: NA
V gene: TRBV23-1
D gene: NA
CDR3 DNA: TGCGCCAGCAGTCGGACCGGGGAGCTGTTTTTT
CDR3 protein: CASSRTGELFF

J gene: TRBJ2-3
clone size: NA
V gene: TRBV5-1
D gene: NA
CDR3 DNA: TGCGCCAGCAGCTTCTTAGCCACAGATACGCAGTATTTT
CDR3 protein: CASSFLATDTQYF

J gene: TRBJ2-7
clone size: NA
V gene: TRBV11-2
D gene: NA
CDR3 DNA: TGTGCCAGCAGCCCCGGGGGCGGGGCCCCCAACGAGCAGTACTTC
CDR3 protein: CASSPGGGAPNEQYF

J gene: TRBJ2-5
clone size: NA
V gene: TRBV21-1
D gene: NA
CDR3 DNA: TGTGCCAGCAGCAAAAGTAGACAAGAGACCCAGTACTTC
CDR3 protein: CASSKSRQETQYF

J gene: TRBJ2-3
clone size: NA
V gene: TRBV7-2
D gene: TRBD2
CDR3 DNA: TGTGCCAGCAGCTTGGGACTAGCGGGCTCGCTTAGCACAGATACGCAGTATTTT
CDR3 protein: CASSLGLAGSLSTDTQYF

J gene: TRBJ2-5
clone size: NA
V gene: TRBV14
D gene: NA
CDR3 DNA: TGTGCCAGCAGCCCCCGACGGGCCCAAGAGACCCAGTACTTC
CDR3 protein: CASSPRRAQETQYF

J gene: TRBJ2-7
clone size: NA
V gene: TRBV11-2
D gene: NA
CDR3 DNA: TGTGCCAGCAGCTTAGTAGCTAGCGTAACCTACGAGCAGTACTTC
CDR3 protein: CASSLVASVTYEQYF

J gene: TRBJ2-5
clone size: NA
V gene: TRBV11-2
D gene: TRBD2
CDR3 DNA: TGTGCCAGCAGCTTACCCGCGGGAGGTATACAAGAGACCCAGTACTTC
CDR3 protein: CASSLPAGGIQETQYF

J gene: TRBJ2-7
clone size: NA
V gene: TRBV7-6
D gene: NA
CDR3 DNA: TGTGCCAGCAGCTTAGGGCCTTCTACCTACGAGCAGTACTTC
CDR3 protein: CASSLGPSTYEQYF

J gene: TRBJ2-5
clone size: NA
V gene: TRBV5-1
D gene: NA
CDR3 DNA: TGCGCCAGCAGCCCAACTCAAGAGACCCAGTACTTC
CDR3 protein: CASSPTQETQYF

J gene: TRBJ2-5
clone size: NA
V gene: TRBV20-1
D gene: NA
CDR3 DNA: TGCAGTGCTAGGGGGGAGACCCAGTACTTC
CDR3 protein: CSARGETQYF

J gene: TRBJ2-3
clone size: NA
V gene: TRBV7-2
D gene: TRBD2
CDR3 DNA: TGTGCCAGCAGCTTAGGGGGACTAGGCACAGATACGCAGTATTTT
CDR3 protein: CASSLGGLGTDTQYF

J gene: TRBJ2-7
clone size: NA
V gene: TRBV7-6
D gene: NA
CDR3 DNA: TGTGCCAGCAGCTTAGGGGGGAACACCTACGAGCAGTACTTC
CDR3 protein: CASSLGGNTYEQYF

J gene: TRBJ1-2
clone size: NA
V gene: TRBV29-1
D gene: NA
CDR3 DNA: TGCAGCCTGGGGGGAGAACAAGATGGCTACACCTTC
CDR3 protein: CSLGGEQDGYTF

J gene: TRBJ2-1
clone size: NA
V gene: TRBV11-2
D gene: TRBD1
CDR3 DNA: TGTGCCAGCAGCTTAGACGCAGGGGGCTACAATGAGCAGTTCTTC
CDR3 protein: CASSLDAGGYNEQFF

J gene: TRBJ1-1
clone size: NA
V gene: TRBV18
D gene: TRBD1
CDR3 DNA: TGTGCCAGCTCACCGGTGGGGACAGGGGTGAACACTGAAGCTTTCTTT
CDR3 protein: CASSPVGTGVNTEAFF

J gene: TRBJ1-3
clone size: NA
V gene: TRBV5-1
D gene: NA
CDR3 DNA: TGCGCCAGCAGCGCCTATGGGGACACCATATATTTT
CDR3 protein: CASSAYGDTIYF

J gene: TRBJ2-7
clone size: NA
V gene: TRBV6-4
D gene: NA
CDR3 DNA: TGTGCCAGCAGTCACCTCCTTAACTACGAGCAGTACTTC
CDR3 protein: CASSHLLNYEQYF

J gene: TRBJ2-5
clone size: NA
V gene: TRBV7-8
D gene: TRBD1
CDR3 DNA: TGTGCCAGCAGCCGGGACAGGGCCGCAACCCAGTACTTC
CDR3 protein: CASSRDRAATQYF

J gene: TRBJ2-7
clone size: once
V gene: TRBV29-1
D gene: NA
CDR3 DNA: TGCAGCGTTGATAGCCGACAGGGAGGAGGCGAGCAGTACTTC
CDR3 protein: CSVDSRQGGGEQYF

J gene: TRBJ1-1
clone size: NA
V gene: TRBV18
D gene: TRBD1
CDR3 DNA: TGTGCCAGCTCACCAATAGGGGGCGATGAAGCTTTCTTT
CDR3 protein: CASSPIGGDEAFF

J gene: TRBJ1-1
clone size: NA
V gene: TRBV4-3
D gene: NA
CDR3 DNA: TGCGCCAGCAGCCAAGATCGAGGGTTGGCTGAAGCTTTCTTT
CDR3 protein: CASSQDRGLAEAFF

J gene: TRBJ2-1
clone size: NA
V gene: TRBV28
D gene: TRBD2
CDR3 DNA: TGTGCCAGCAGTTCCCCGACTAGCGGGAGGCAAAATGAGCAGTTCTTC
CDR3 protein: CASSSPTSGRQNEQFF

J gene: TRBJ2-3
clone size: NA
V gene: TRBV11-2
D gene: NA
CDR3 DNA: TGTGCCAGCAGCTTAGGGGGGGTCACAGATACGCAGTATTTT
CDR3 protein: CASSLGGVTDTQYF

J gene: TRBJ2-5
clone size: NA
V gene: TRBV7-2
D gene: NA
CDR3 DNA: TGTGCCAGCAGCTTAGCGGATTACCTGGAGACCCAGTACTTC
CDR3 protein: CASSLADYLETQYF

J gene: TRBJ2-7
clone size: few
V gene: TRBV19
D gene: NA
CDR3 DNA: TGTGCCAGTAGTATAGATCCATGGAGGGCGTCCTACGAGCAGTACTTC
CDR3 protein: CASSIDPWRASYEQYF

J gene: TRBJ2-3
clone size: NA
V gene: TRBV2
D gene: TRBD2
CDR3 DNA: TGTGCCAGCAGGCGAGTGGGGGGGGTGGGCACAGATACGCAGTATTTT
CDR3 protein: CASRRVGGVGTDTQYF

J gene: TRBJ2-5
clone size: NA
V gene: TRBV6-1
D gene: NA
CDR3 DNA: TGTGCCAGCAGTGAAGGGAGGGGCCAAGAGACCCAGTACTTC
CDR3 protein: CASSEGRGQETQYF

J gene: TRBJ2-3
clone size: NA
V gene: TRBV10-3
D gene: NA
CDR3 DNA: TGTGCCATCAGTGACAGGGCGAAAGGCACAGATACGCAGTATTTT
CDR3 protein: CAISDRAKGTDTQYF

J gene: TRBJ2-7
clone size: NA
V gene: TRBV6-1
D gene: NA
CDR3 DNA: TGTGCCAGCAGTGAGTCTGCCTACGAGCAGTACTTC
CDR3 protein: CASSESAYEQYF

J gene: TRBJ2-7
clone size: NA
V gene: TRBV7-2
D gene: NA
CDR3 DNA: TGTGCCAGCAGCTTGGGGGCCGATTTGGCCACCTACGAGCAGTACTTC
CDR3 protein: CASSLGADLATYEQYF

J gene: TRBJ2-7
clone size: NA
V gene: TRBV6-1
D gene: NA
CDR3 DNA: TGTGCCAGCAGAGTCGTGTGGGGGACCTACGAGCAGTACTTC
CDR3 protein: CASRVVWGTYEQYF

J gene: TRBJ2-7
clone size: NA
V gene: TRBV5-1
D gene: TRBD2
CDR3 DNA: TGCGCCAGCAGCCTCACTAGCGGGGCAACCTACGAGCAGTACTTC
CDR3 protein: CASSLTSGATYEQYF

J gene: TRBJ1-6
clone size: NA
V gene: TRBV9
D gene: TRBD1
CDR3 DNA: TGTGCCAGCAGCCCTAGGACAGGAGGGGATTCACCCCTCCACTTT
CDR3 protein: CASSPRTGGDSPLHF

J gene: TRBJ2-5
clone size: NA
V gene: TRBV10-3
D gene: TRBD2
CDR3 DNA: TGTGCCATCAGTAGACTAGCTCGTGAGACCCAGTACTTC
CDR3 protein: CAISRLARETQYF

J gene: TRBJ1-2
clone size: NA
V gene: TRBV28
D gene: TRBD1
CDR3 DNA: TGTGCCAGCATTTCACAGGGGGTCCGAGTCTATGGCTACACCTTC
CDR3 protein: CASISQGVRVYGYTF